This paragraph reports one T cell receptor (beta chain). What it recognizes is unknown. The length of the CDR3 is 15 residues. V lost 3 bases, J lost 2 bases, and 9 bases stayed unmatched. Germline lookup yields CDR1 SQVTM and CDR2 ANQGSEA. Diagnoses were established using clinical symptoms, serum thyroxine and TRAb, thyroid ultrasound and orbital computed tomography. The data were obtained in a study of T cells in Graves' hyperthyroidism and ophthalmopathy. Whole-study findings and limits: Blood held most thyroid clonotypes expanded above 0.001 frequency. Ophthalmopathy and stable hyperthyroidism were separated by a 13 V-J model.

RNA transcripts were the template for amplifying TCR beta CDR3 regions. HTBI primers were used for first-round RT-PCR of the TCR CDR3. From the multiplex PCR reads, TCRdb called clonotypes with MiXCR, one entry per CDR3 protein. The data contain 550,000 to 700,000 distinct CDR3 sequences, about 43% of them seen just once; the ten biggest clones take up roughly 19%. The chain employs TRBV29-1 and TRBJ2-7; 8 bases are a match to TRBD2. Sequencing was performed on peripheral blood or thyroid tissue (not recorded which). This TCR was recovered from an adult woman with Graves' disease, either hyperthyroidism or ophthalmopathy (not recorded which). In DNA form, the CDR3 reads TGCAGCGTTGACGGCGCTAGCGGGTCAACCTACGAGCAGTACTTC. The encoded protein is CSVDGASGSTYEQYF.